The clone carrying this T cell receptor beta chain was seen repeatedly, ten times or more. The entry originates in a study of T cells in Graves' hyperthyroidism and ophthalmopathy. Researchers took RNA transcripts and amplified the TCR beta CDR3 regions from them. The HTBI primer set drove a first-round RT-PCR of the TCR CDR3. TCRdb reprocessed the multiplex PCR reads via MiXCR and lists one record per CDR3 protein. This sample has 350,000 to 450,000 distinct CDR3 sequences; roughly 13% occur once, and the top ten carry about 10%. The V end lost 0 bases, the J end lost 7 bases, and 16 bases lay between the germline ends. The CDR3 contains 16 residues. From germline, CDR1 is SGHRS and CDR2 YFSETQ.

This TCR was sampled from a woman aged 55-70 years with Graves' hyperthyroidism. V is TRBV5-1 and J is TRBJ2-2; TRBD2 is a possible D gene (5 bases). Sample: blood. The CDR3 coding sequence is TGCGCCAGCAGCTTGGGAGCGGTTCGAGGGAACGGGGAGCTGTTTTTT. Residues: CASSLGAVRGNGELFF.